This record covers a single T cell receptor beta chain. V lost 3 bases to trimming and J lost 2 bases, with 7 bases between them. The CDR3 length is 12 residues. The germline V gene encodes CDR1 SQVTM and CDR2 ANQGSEA. The Seattle patients joined while their infection was active and were tracked longitudinally afterward. The data were produced by immunoSEQ multiplex PCR, yet TCRdb's version contains in-frame clones alone and is incomplete. Altogether 300,000 to 350,000 clones are present, roughly 86% being singletons, with the ten largest covering about 7%. This specimen comes from a study of blood T cell repertoires in COVID-19. Overall study: Donors in the United States, Italy and Spain gave samples during acute or convalescent COVID-19.

Sequenced sample: peripheral blood. V and J are TRBV29-1 and TRBJ2-5; D is unresolved. This TCR was recovered from a woman in her 70s with COVID-19, enrolled during active disease. The CDR3 DNA is TGCAGCGTTGATTTCGGGCAAGAGACCCAGTACTTC. Translating it yields CSVDFGQETQYF.